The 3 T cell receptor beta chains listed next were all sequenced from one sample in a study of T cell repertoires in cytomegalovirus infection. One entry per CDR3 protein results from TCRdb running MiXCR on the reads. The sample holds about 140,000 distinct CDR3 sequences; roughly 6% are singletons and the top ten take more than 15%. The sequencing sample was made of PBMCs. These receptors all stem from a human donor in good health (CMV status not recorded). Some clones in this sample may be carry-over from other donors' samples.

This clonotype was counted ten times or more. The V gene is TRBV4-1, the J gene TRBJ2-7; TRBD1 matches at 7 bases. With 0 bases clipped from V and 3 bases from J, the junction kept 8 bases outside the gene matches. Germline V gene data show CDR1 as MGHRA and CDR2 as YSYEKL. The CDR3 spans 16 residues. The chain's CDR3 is CASSQDIYRGIYEQYF. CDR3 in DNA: TGCGCCAGCAGCCAAGATATTTACAGGGGAATCTACGAGCAGTACTTC.

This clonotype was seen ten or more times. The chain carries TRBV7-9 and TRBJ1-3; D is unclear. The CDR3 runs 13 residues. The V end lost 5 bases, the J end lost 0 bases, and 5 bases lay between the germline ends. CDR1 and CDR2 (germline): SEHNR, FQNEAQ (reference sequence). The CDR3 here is CASSPDSGNTIYF. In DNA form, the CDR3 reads TGTGCCAGCAGCCCGGACTCTGGAAACACCATATATTTT.

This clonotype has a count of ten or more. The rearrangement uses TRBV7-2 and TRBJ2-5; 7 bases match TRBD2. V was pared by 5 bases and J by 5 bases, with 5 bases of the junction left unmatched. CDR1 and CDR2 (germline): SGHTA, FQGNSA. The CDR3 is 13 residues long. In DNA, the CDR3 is TGTGCCAGCAGCGAAGCGGGGCGGGAGACCCAGTACTTC. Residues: CASSEAGRETQYF.